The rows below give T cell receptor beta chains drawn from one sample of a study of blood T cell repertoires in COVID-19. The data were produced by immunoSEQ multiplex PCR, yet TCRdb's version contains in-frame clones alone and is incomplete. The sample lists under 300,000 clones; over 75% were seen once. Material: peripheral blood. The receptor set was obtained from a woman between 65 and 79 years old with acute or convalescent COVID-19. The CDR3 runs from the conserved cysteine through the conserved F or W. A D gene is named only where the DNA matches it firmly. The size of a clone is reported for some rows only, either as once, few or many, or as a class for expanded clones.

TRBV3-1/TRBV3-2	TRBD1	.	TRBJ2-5	TGTGCCAGCAGCCGACAGGGAGAAGAGACCCAGTACTTC	CASSRQGEETQYF
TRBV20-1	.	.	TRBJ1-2	TGCAGTGCGTCCCTAAACTATGGCTACACCTTC	CSASLNYGYTF
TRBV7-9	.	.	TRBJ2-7	TGTGCCAGCAGTCCACCAATAGCTAGCGAGCAGTACTTC	CASSPPIASEQYF
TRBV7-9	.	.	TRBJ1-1	TGTGCCAGCAGCTTCGGACAGACAAACACTGAAGCTTTCTTT	CASSFGQTNTEAFF
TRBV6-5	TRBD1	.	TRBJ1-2	TGTGCCAGCAGAGCCCAAAGGGGGCGAGGCTACACCTTC	CASRAQRGRGYTF
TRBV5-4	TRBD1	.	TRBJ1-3	TGTGCCAGCAGTCTGACAGGGGTAAACACCATATATTTT	CASSLTGVNTIYF
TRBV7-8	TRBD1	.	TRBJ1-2	TGTGCCAGCAGCCTTCCCCGGGACAGGGTATGGGAGAACTATGGCTACACCTTC	CASSLPRDRVWENYGYTF
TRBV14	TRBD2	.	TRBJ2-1	TGTGCCAGCAGCCTAGCGGGAGCCTACAATGAGCAGTTCTTC	CASSLAGAYNEQFF
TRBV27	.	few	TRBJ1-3	TGTGCCAGCAGGGGAGGGGGAAGTGGAAACACCATATATTTT	CASRGGGSGNTIYF
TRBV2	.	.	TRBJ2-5	TGTGCCAGCAGTGACGGGATTTGGGAGACCCAGTACTTC	CASSDGIWETQYF
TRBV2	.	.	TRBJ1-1	TGTGCCAGCAGGGCAGGGAACACTGAAGCTTTCTTT	CASRAGNTEAFF
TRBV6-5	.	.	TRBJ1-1	TGTGCCAGCAGTAAGGGCAGGGGGAACACTGAAGCTTTCTTT	CASSKGRGNTEAFF
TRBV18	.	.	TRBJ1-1	TGTGCCAGCTCACTTATCGGGTACACTGAAGCTTTCTTT	CASSLIGYTEAFF
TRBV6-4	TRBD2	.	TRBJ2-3	TGTGCCAGCAGTGACAGCGGGAACACAGATACGCAGTATTTT	CASSDSGNTDTQYF
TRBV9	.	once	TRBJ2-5	TGTGCCAGCAGCGTATACGGAGGGGAAGAGACCCAGTACTTC	CASSVYGGEETQYF
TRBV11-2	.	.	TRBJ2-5	TGTGCCAGCAGCCTAGGGGGGGTAGGGACCCAGTACTTC	CASSLGGVGTQYF
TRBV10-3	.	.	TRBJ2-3	TGTGCCATCAGTGAGTCGAGAACCTTACGGGGTACGCAGTATTTT	CAISESRTLRGTQYF
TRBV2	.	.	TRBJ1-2	TGTGCCAGCAGTGAGAGGGGGAGGGGCTATGGCTACACCTTC	CASSERGRGYGYTF
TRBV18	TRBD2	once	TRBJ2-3	TGTGCCAGCTCACCACTACGGACTAGCGGGACACTCACAGATACGCAGTATTTT	CASSPLRTSGTLTDTQYF
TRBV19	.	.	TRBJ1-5	TGTGCCAGTAGTCTCACTGGTAGCAATCAGCCCCAGCATTTT	CASSLTGSNQPQHF
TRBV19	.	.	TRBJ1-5	TGTGCCAGCGGGAAAAATAGGGACACGAGCAATCAGCCCCAGCATTTT	CASGKNRDTSNQPQHF
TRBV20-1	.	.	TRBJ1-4	TGCAGTGCTAGTCGTCAGGGAGGTGATGAAAAACTGTTTTTT	CSASRQGGDEKLFF
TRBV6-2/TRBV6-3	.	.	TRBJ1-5	TGTGCCAGCAGTTACAGGCAGGGAGGAACTGACAATCAGCCCCAGCATTTT	CASSYRQGGTDNQPQHF
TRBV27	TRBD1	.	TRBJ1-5	TGTGCCAGCAGTTTGAGACAGGGCCCCCAGCATTTT	CASSLRQGPQHF
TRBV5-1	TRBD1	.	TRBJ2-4	TGCGCCAGCAGCTTAACCGGGACAGGACTAAACATTCAGTACTTC	CASSLTGTGLNIQYF
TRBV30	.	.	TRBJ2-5	TGTGCCTGGAGTGTACTGGAGGCAGACGAGACCCAGTACTTC	CAWSVLEADETQYF
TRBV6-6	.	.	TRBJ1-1	TGTGCCAGCAGTTACATAGGGGGGGATACTGAAGCTTTCTTT	CASSYIGGDTEAFF
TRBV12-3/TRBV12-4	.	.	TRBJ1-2	TGTGCCAGCAGTTTTGGACAGAGAAGTGGCTACACCTTC	CASSFGQRSGYTF